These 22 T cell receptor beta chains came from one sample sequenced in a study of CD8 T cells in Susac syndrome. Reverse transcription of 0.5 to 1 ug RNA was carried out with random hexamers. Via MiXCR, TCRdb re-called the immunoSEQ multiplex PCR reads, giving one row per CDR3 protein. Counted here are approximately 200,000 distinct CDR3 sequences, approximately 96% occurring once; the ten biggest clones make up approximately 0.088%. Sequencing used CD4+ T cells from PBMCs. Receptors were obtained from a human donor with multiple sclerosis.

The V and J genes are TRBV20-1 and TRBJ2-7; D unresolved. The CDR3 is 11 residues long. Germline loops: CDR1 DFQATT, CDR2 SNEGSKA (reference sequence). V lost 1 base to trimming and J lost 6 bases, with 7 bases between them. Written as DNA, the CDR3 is TGCAGTGCTAGAGGGCAGAGCGAGCAGTACTTC. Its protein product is CSARGQSEQYF.

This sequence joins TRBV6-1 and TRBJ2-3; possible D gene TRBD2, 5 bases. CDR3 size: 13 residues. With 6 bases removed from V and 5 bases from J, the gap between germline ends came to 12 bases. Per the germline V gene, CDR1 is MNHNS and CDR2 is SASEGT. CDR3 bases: TGTGCCAGCAGGGCCGGGGTACTAGATACGCAGTATTTT. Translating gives CASRAGVLDTQYF.

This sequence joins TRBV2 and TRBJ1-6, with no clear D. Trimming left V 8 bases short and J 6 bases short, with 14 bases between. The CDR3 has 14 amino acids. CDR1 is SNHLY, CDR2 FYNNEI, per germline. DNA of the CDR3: TGTGCCAGCTGGTCGGGTGGGGTTAATTCACCCCTCCACTTT. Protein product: CASWSGGVNSPLHF. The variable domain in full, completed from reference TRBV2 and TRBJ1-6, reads EPEVTQTPSHQVTQMGQEVILRCVPISNHLYFYWYRQILGQKVEFLVSFYNNEISEKSEIFDDQFSVERPDGSNFTLKIRSTKLEDSAMYFCASWSGGVNSPLHFGNGTRLTVT.

The CDR3 DNA reads TGTGCCTGGAGTGTAGGCGGATCTGGAAACACCATATATTTT. This encodes CAWSVGGSGNTIYF. The rearrangement links TRBV30 to TRBJ1-3; D not resolved. This CDR3 has 14 amino acids. V was cut by 0 bases and J by 1 base, with 7 bases left in between. The germline V gene has CDR1 GTSNPN and CDR2 SVGIG (reference sequence).

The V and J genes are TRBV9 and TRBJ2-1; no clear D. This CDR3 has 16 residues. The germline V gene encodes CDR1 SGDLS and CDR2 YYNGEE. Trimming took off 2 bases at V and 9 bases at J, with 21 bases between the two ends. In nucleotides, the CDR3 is TGTGCCAGCAGCGTTGATTTGGTTAGTATGCCGTCTGAGCAGTTCTTC. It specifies CASSVDLVSMPSEQFF. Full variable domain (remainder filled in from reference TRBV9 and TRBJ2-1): DSGVTQTPKHLITATGQRVTLRCSPRSGDLSVYWYQQSLDQGLQFLIQYYNGEERAKGNILERFSAQQFPDLHSELNLSSLELGDSALYFCASSVDLVSMPSEQFFGPGTRLTVL.

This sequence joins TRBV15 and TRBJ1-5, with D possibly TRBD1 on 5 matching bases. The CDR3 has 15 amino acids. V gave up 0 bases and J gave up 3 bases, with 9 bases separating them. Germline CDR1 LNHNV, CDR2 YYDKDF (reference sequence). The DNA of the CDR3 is TGTGCCACCAGCAGAGATCCAGGGTACAATCAGCCCCAGCATTTT. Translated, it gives CATSRDPGYNQPQHF. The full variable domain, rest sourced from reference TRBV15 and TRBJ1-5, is DAMVIQNPRYQVTQFGKPVTLSCSQTLNHNVMYWYQQKSSQAPKLLFHYYDKDFNNEADTPDNFQSRRPNTSFCFLDIRSPGLGDTAMYLCATSRDPGYNQPQHFGDGTRLSIL.

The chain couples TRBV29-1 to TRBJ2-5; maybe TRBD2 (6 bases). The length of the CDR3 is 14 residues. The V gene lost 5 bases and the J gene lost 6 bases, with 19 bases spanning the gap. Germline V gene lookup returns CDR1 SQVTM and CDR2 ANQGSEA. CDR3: CSVKGGPSGKTQYF. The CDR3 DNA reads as TGCAGCGTTAAAGGAGGGCCCAGCGGAAAGACCCAGTACTTC.

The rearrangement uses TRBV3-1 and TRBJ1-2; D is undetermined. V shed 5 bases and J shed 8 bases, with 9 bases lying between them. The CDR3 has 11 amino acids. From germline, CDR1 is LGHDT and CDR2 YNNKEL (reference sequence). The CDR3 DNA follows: TGTGCCAGCAGCGCCAGCGGGGGCTACACCTTC. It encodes CASSASGGYTF. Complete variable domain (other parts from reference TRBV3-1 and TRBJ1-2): DTAVSQTPKYLVTQMGNDKSIKCEQNLGHDTMYWYKQDSKKFLKIMFSYNNKELIINETVPNRFSPKSPDKAHLNLHINSLELGDSAVYFCASSASGGYTFGSGTRLTVV.

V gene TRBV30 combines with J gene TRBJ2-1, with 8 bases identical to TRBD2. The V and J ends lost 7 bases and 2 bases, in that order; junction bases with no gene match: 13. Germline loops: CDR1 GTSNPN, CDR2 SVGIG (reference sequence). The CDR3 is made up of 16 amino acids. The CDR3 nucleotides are TGTGCCTTGGGACTAACGGGGGGGCACACCTACAATGAGCAGTTCTTC. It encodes CALGLTGGHTYNEQFF.

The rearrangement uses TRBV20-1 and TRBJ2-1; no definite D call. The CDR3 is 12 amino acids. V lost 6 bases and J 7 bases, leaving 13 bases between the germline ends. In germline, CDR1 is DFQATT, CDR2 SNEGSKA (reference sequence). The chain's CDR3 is CSADLHGNEQFF. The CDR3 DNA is TGCAGTGCGGACCTTCATGGGAATGAGCAGTTCTTC.

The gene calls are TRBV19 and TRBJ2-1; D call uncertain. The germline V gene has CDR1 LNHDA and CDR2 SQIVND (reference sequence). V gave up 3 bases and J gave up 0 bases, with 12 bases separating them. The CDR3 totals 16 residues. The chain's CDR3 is CASSIPRSSSYNEQFF. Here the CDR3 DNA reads TGTGCCAGTAGTATCCCACGTTCGAGCTCCTACAATGAGCAGTTCTTC. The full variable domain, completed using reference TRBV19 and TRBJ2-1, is DGGITQSPKYLFRKEGQNVTLSCEQNLNHDAMYWYRQDPGQGLRLIYYSQIVNDFQKGDIAEGYSVSREKKESFPLTVTSAQKNPTAFYLCASSIPRSSSYNEQFFGPGTRLTVL.

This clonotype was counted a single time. Here the CDR3 DNA reads TGTGCCACCAGCAGAGACAGGACAGCGAGCAATCAGCCCCAGCATTTT. Its protein is CATSRDRTASNQPQHF. The genes are TRBV15 and TRBJ1-5; possible D gene TRBD1, 6 bases. This CDR3 region has 16 residues. The germline V gene encodes CDR1 LNHNV and CDR2 YYDKDF (reference sequence). V shed 0 bases and J shed 1 base, with 10 bases lying between them.

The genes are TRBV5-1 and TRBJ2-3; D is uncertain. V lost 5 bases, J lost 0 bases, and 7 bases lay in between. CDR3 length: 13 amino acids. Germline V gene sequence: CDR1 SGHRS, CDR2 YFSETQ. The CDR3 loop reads CASRQESTDTQYF. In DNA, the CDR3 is TGCGCCAGCAGACAAGAAAGCACAGATACGCAGTATTTT.

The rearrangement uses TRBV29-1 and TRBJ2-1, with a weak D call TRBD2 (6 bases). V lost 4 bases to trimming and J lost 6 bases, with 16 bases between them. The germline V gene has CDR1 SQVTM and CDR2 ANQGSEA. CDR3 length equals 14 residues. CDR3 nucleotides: TGCAGCGTTGCCATAAGTGGCGGGGTCAATGAGCAGTTCTTC. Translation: CSVAISGGVNEQFF.

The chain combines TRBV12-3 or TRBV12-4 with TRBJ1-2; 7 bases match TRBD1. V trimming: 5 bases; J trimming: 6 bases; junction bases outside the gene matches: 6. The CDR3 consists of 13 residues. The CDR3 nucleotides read TGTGCCAGCAGTCTTCGACAGGGTGATGGCTACACCTTC. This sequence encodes CASSLRQGDGYTF.

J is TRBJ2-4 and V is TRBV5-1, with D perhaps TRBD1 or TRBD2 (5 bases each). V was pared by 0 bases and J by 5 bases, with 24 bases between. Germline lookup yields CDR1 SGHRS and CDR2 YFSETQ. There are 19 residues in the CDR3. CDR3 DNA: TGCGCCAGCAGCTTGGCCCTTAGCCTAGCCGGGGCGAGGGAAAACATTCAGTACTTC. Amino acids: CASSLALSLAGARENIQYF.

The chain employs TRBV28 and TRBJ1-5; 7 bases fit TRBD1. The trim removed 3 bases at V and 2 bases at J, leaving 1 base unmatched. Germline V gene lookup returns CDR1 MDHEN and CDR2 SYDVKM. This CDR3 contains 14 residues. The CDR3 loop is CASSFGTGNQPQHF. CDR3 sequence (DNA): TGTGCCAGCAGTTTCGGGACAGGCAATCAGCCCCAGCATTTT.

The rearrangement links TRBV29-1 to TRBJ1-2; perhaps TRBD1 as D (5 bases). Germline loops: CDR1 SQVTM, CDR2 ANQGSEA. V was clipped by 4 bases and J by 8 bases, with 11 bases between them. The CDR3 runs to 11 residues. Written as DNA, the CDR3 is TGCAGCGTTGCAGGGCTAAGGGGCTACACCTTC. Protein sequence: CSVAGLRGYTF.

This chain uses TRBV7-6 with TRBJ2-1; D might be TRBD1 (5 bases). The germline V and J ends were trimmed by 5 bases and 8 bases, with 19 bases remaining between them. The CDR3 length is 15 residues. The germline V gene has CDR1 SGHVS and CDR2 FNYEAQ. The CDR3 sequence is CASSPKGMYLHEQFF. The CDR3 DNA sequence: TGTGCCAGCAGCCCCAAGGGGATGTACTTGCATGAGCAGTTCTTC.

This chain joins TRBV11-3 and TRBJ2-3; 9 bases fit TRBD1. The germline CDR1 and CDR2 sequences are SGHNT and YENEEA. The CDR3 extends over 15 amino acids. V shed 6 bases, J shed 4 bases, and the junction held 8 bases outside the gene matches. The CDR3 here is CASRLGGQGADTQYF. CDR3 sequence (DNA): TGTGCCAGCAGACTAGGGGGACAGGGAGCAGATACGCAGTATTTT.

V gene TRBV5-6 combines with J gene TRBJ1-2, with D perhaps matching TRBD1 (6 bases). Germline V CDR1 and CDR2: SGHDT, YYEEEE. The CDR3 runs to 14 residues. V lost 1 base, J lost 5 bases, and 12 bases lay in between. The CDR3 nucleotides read TGTGCCAGCAGCTTGTGGGGGACAAGATATGGCTACACCTTC. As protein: CASSLWGTRYGYTF. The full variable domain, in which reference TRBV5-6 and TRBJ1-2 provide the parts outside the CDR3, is DAGVTQSPTHLIKTRGQQVTLRCSPKSGHDTVSWYQQALGQGPQFIFQYYEEEERQRGNFPDRFSGHQFPNYSSELNVNALLLGDSALYLCASSLWGTRYGYTFGSGTRLTVV.

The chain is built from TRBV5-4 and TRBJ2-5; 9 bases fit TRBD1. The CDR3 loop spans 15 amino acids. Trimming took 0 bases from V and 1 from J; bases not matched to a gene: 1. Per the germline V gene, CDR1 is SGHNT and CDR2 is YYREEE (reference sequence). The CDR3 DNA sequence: TGTGCCAGCAGCTTGGCGGACAGGGGCCAAGAGACCCAGTACTTC. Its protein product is CASSLADRGQETQYF.